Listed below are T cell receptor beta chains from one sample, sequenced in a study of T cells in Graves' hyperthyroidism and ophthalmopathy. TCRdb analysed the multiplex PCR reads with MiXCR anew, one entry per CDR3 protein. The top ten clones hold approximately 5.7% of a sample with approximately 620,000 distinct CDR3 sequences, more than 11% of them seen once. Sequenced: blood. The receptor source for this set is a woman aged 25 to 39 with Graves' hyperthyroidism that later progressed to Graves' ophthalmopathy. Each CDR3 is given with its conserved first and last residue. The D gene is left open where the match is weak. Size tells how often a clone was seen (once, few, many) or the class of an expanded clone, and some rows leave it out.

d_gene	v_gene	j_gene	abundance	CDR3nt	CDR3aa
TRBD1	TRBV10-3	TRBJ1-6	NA	TGTGCCATCAGTGATGAGGGACAGGGGGTTTCACCCCCCCACTTT	CAISDEGQGVSPPHF
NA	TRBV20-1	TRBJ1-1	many	TGCAGTGCTAGGCAGGGCGGGTGGGGCACTGAAGCTTTCTTT	CSARQGGWGTEAFF
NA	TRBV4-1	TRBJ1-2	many	TGCGCCAGCAGCCAAGGAGTAGCTAACTATGGCTACACCTTC	CASSQGVANYGYTF
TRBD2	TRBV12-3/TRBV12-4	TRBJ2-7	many	TGTGCCAGCAGTCCTCCGGGACTAGGTTTTTACGAGCAGTACTTC	CASSPPGLGFYEQYF
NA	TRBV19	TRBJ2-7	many	TGTGCCAGTAGTATAATGGCCGGGACGCGGTTGAGATCAAGCGAGCAGTACTTC	CASSIMAGTRLRSSEQYF
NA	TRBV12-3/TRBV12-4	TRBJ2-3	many	TGTGCCAGCAGTTTAAGCGGAGATACGCAGTATTTT	CASSLSGDTQYF
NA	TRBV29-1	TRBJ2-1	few	TGCAGCGTCTCGGGCGTCCCCTCAAATCAGCAGTTCTTC	CSVSGVPSNQQFF
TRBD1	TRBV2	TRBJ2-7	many	TGTGCCAGCTCCTGGGGACAGGGCCGGTACGAGCAGTACTTC	CASSWGQGRYEQYF
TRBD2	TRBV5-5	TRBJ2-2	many	TGTGCCAGCAGCTTCTTCGCCGGGACTAGCGGCACCGGGGAGCTGTTTTTT	CASSFFAGTSGTGELFF
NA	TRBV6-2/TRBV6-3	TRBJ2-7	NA	TGTGCCAGCATCCTTACCACCGGGAATGGGGGGGAGCAGTACTTC	CASILTTGNGGEQYF
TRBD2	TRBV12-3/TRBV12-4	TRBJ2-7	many	TGTGCCAGCAGTTCACTAGCGGCGAGCTCCTACGAGCAGTACTTC	CASSSLAASSYEQYF
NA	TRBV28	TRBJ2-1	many	TGTGCCAGCAGTTTGAGGGGCGGGACAAGCTCCTACAATGAGCAGTTCTTC	CASSLRGGTSSYNEQFF
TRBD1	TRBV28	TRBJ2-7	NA	TGTGCCAGCAGTTTTGTACGACAGGGGGCTTACGAGCAGTACTTC	CASSFVRQGAYEQYF
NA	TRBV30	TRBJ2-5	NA	TGTGCCTGGAGGACCGGGACCCGGGGAGAGACCCAGTACTTC	CAWRTGTRGETQYF
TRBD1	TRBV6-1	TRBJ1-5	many	TGTGCCAGCAGGAAACTCAGGGGGTCGAATCAGCCCCAGCATTTT	CASRKLRGSNQPQHF
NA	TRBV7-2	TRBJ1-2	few	TGTGCCAGCAGCTTAGACAGGTCTATTGATGGCTACACCTTC	CASSLDRSIDGYTF
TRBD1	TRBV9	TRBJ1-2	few	TGTGCCAGCAGCGGGGACAGGACTCTCTATGGCTACACCTTC	CASSGDRTLYGYTF